Included here is one T cell receptor beta chain sequence, with context. Its antigen is not known. There are 15 residues in the CDR3. V was clipped by 4 bases and J by 4 bases; unmatched bases: 7. CDR1 and CDR2 (germline): SGHTA, FQGNSA. The data were taken from a study of cytomegalovirus exposure and HLA in healthy donors. Study observations and caveats: Fewer N-insertions than the roughly 670-donor mean were reportedly shown by an Asian-associated ancestry cluster in a later analysis. Analyzed later, association rates of TCRs varied across HLA loci, with DRB1 most and HLA-C fewest. Prior analysis indicated that the majority of TCR beta V segments exhibited productivity approximately 87% or approximately 30% of the time.

Each donor was nominally healthy when sampled (though unrecorded immune exposures were likely). PCR amplification relied on 60 Vbeta primers (plus 13 Jbeta primers). Using immunoSEQ multiplex PCR, the repertoire was profiled, and TCRdb retains in-frame clones only, with some absent. The table includes 150,000 to 200,000 clones, 70% to 85% detected once. The specimen sequenced was PBMCs. This receptor was taken from a boy aged 2 to 9 in good health and CMV-seronegative. The V and J genes are TRBV7-2 and TRBJ1-2; 9 positions agree with TRBD1. The CDR3 spells CASSYPGQGGYGYTF. CDR3 nucleotide sequence: TGTGCCAGCAGCTACCCGGGACAGGGCGGCTATGGCTACACCTTC. The full variable domain, its missing parts supplied by reference TRBV7-2 and TRBJ1-2, is GAGVSQSPSNKVTEKGKDVELRCDPISGHTALYWYRQSLGQGLEFLIYFQGNSAPDKSGLPSDRFSAERTGGSVSTLTIQRTQQEDSAVYLCASSYPGQGGYGYTFGSGTRLTVV.